The source of this T cell receptor beta chain is a study of shared clonotypes between healthy human individuals. Over several immunoSEQ plates, each subset's genomic DNA was distributed in even portions. Original analysis: ImmunoSEQ output lacked quality scores and full-length reads, limiting matched filtering. Profiled with immunoSEQ multiplex PCR; TCRdb holds only in-frame clones, not every one. V, J and clone size were drawn from that table, and D and trimming were deduced from the DNA. The sample shows a few million clones, roughly 92% of them seen only once. As concerns this clone: Its antigen is currently unknown. An end of the junction does not agree with germline; a read error may underlie this.

Study conclusions and caveats: Large depth notwithstanding, sorted-subset sequencing proved incomplete by rarefaction. Researchers found naive subsets generally carried larger estimated richness than memory subsets.

This CDR3 spans 14 amino acids. The germline V gene has CDR1 SNHLY and CDR2 FYNNEI. The J gene is TRBJ2-7, the V gene TRBV2; D unresolved. This TCR was sampled from a man aged 18-30 years in good health. Some clones in this sample may be carry-over from other donors' samples. The sample taken for sequencing was naive CD4+ T cells from PBMCs. Subset described: CD45RA+ positively selected. In DNA, the CDR3 is TGTGCCAGCAGTGACACAGAGATCTCCAACGAGCAGTACTTC. The encoded protein is CASSDTEISNEQYF. Full variable domain (remainder filled in from reference TRBV2 and TRBJ2-7): EPEVTQTPSHQVTQMGQEVILRCVPISNHLYFYWYRQILGQKVEFLVSFYNNEISEKSEIFDDQFSVERPDGSNFTLKIRSTKLEDSAMYFCASSDTEISNEQYFGPGTRLTVT.